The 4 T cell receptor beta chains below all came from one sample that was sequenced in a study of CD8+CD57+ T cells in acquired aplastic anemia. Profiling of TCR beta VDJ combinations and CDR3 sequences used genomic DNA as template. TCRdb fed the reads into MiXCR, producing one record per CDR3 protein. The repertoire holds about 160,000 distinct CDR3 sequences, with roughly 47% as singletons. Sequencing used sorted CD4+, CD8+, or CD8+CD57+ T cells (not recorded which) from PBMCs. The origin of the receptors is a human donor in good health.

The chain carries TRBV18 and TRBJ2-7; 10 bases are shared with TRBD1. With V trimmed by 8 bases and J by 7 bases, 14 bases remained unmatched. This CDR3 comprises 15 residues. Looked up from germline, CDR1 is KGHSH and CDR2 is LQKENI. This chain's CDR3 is CASSYSTGGVYEQYF. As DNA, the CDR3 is TGTGCCAGCAGTTACTCGACAGGGGGCGTTTATGAGCAGTACTTC. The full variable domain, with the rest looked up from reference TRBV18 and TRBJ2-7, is NAGVMQNPRHLVRRRGQEARLRCSPMKGHSHVYWYRQLPEEGLKFMVYLQKENIIDESGMPKERFSAEFPKEGPSILRIQQVVRGDSAAYFCASSYSTGGVYEQYFGPGTRLTVT.

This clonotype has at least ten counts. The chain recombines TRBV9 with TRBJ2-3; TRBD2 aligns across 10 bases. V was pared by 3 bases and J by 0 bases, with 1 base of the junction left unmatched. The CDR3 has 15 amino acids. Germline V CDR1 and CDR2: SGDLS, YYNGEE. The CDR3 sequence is CASSETSGSTDTQYF. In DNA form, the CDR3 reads TGTGCCAGCAGCGAGACTAGCGGGAGCACAGATACGCAGTATTTT.

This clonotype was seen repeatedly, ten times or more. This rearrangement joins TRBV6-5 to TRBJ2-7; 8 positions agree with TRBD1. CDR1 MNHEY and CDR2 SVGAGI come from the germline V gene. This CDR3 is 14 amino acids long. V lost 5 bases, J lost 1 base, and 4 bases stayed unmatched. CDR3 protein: CASSRTGGSYEQYF. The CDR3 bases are TGTGCCAGCAGTCGTACAGGGGGGTCCTACGAGCAGTACTTC.

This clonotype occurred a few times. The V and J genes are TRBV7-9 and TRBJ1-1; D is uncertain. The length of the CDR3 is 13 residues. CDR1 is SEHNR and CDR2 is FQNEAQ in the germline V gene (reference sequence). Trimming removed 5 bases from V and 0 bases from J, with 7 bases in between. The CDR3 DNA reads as TGTGCCAGCAGCCTGGATATGAACACTGAAGCTTTCTTT. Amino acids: CASSLDMNTEAFF.